The present T cell receptor beta chain was sequenced within a study of T cells after posttransplantation cyclophosphamide (dated by TCRdb to about 2016). Study-level background: T cell repertoire reconstitution was tracked by TRB sequencing after myeloablative bone marrow transplantation in which posttransplantation cyclophosphamide was used as GVHD prophylaxis. Up to roughly 3 additional blood samples from 2 to 5.2 years after transplant were also TRB-sequenced in 3 patients, as was pretransplant blood from several patients. Because TRA and TRB clonality correlated tightly in roughly nine samples, later TCR analyses were limited to TRB. Blood from all 35 or so PTCy patients with 1-year posttransplant specimens was subjected to TRB sequencing. Public TRB sequences were queried against a database of over 3,500 sequences associated with responses to pathogens, tumor antigens, self-antigens and alloantigens. Antigen receptor sequencing was done on samples from some 35 PTCy-treated patients and from over 15 related bone marrow donors of those patients. Paper-wide results and their limitations: The TRB repertoires of T cells infiltrating skin or GI tract showed only limited overlap with the TRB repertoires of T cells in blood. Across more than 40 patients, TRB clonality was highly associated with recipient CMV seropositivity and CMV reactivation, and diversity in PTCy patients was similar to diversity in CNI/methotrexate controls. At 1-2 months, donor-recipient similarity was low but rose over the first year, and the later blood repertoires were often dominated by donor CD8+ memory clones.

Of note for this clone: The antigen it recognizes is unknown. No much larger clone is present one base from it, and per-base qualities are unavailable.

The control cohort was about 10 patients given myeloablative marrow transplants with methotrexate plus a calcineurin inhibitor, sampled 1 year after transplant. Peripheral blood and bone marrow mononuclear cells were isolated by Ficoll-Hypaque density centrifugation and cryopreserved. Genomic DNA was the input for TRB sequencing, which was run either with the immunoSEQ assay at survey resolution or with the hsTCRB kit. Per the original workflow: The immunoSEQ software handled the initial read processing, while the LymphoSeq R package was used for the repertoire analyses. Clonality was calculated as 1 minus normalized Shannon entropy, and the Gini coefficient was also calculated for each TRB dataset. Phenotypes of unsorted samples were inferred by mapping TRB sequences from sorted subsets of the recipient or donor onto the same recipient's unsorted samples. In TCRdb, the immuneACCESS table is reduced to in-frame sequences with V and J assigned. These tables do not hold every clone; where another copy was compared, an unresolved V gene accounts for under half, and the others remain unexplained. The DNA gave D and trimming, while V, J and clone size come from that table. A total of about 22,000 clones appear in this sample, 89% of them only once. Under 9.5% of the sample rests with the top ten.

The germline V gene gives CDR1 as MGHRA and CDR2 as YSYEKL. V is shortened by 5 bases, J by 3 bases, and the region joining them spans 23 bases. Taken from cysteine to phenylalanine, the CDR3 has 18 residues. CDR3 DNA only is kept here, 54 bases in frame from base 1. This receptor was taken from a female patient between 50 and 59 years old who received an allogeneic stem cell transplant from an unrelated donor, was CMV-positive, and had chronic GVHD only. Some T cells present after a transplant may be cells of the graft donor. The V and J segments used are TRBV4-1 and TRBJ2-4; tentative D gene TRBD2, with 6 bases matching. The sequencing used PBMCs, collected after an allogeneic stem cell transplant with a calcineurin inhibitor and methotrexate. The nucleotide sequence reads as follows: TGCGCCAGCAGCTGGAGGGCAGGGATGGTGTCGGACAAAAACATTCAGTACTTC. This sequence encodes CASSWRAGMVSDKNIQYF.